The 23 T cell receptor beta chains below were found in one sample sequenced in a study of cytomegalovirus exposure and HLA in healthy donors. Researchers ran the PCR with 60 Vbeta and 13 Jbeta primers. Clones were sequenced by immunoSEQ multiplex PCR, and TCRdb holds only the in-frame ones, with some missing. This table has about 31,000 clones, around 70% appearing once. Input material: PBMCs. These receptors all come from a man aged 35 to 55 in good health and CMV-seropositive.

This sequence joins TRBV9 and TRBJ1-6; D gene uncertain. This CDR3 spans 15 amino acids. The germline V gene has CDR1 SGDLS and CDR2 YYNGEE. V lost 0 bases to trimming and J lost 9 bases, with 13 bases between them. Here the CDR3 reads CASSVGAQASSPLHF. For the CDR3, the DNA is TGTGCCAGCAGCGTAGGTGCCCAGGCAAGTTCACCCCTCCACTTT.

The rearrangement joins TRBV7-8 to TRBJ2-7; 7 bases are a match to TRBD1. Trimming took 3 bases from V and 2 from J; bases not matched to a gene: 7. Looked up from germline, CDR1 is SGHVS and CDR2 is FQNEAQ. The CDR3 is 15 residues long. The CDR3, as DNA: TGTGCCAGCAGCTTTCGAGAGGGGGCAGCCTACGAGCAGTACTTC. It is translated as CASSFREGAAYEQYF.

The chain combines TRBV7-2 with TRBJ2-3; perhaps TRBD2 as D (5 bases). V lost 1 base and J 8 bases, leaving 7 bases between the germline ends. The length of the CDR3 is 12 residues. From germline, CDR1 is SGHTA and CDR2 FQGNSA. CDR3 in DNA: TGTGCCAGCAGCTTAGGTCTAGCTACGCAGTATTTT. It translates to CASSLGLATQYF.

This clone came up a few times. The J gene is TRBJ2-3, the V gene TRBV5-1, with TRBD1 identical over 9 bases. The length of the CDR3 is 16 residues. Per germline, CDR1 SGHRS and CDR2 YFSETQ. V lost 0 bases and J lost 3; bases outside the gene matches: 5. CDR3 DNA sequence: TGCGCCAGCAGCTTGGGGGACAGGGCAGGAACAGATACGCAGTATTTT. Protein: CASSLGDRAGTDTQYF.

V gene TRBV10-3 combines with J gene TRBJ1-5, with D hard to call. Germline assignment: CDR1 ENHRY and CDR2 SYGVKD. Trimming pared 10 bases from V and 7 bases from J, leaving 20 bases between. The CDR3 totals 14 residues. For the CDR3, the DNA is TGTGCCACCCGGGAGAACGGAGAAAGGCAGCCCCAGCATTTT. This gives the protein CATRENGERQPQHF.

The chain joins TRBV6-4 to TRBJ1-2; 12 bases match TRBD1. The CDR3 has 15 residues. Trimming took 2 bases from V and 6 from J; bases not matched to a gene: 4. Germline V gene lookup returns CDR1 MRHNA and CDR2 SNTAGT. In DNA, the CDR3 is TGTGCCAGCAGTGACACGGGACAGGGGGCAAATGGCTACACCTTC. It codes for CASSDTGQGANGYTF.

CDR3 loop: CASSPRSGGAPGELFF. CDR3 nucleotide sequence: TGTGCCAGCAGCCCTCGGAGCGGGGGGGCTCCGGGGGAGCTGTTTTTT. The J gene is TRBJ2-2, the V gene TRBV7-2, with TRBD2 identical over 10 bases. Trimming cost V 5 bases and J 8 bases; bases outside gene matches: 11. Germline V lookup: CDR1 SGHTA, CDR2 FQGNSA. The CDR3 length is 16 residues.

Of note for this clone: One junction end disagrees with the germline gene, perhaps due to a read error. V gene TRBV2 combines with J gene TRBJ2-1, with D maybe TRBD2 (7 bases). Germline CDR1 reads SNHLY; CDR2 reads FYNNEI. The CDR3 consists of 14 residues. CDR3 bases: TGTGCCAGCAGTGAAGCCAGTTCGAGGGGGGGCTTTGTCTTC. Translating gives CASSEASSRGGFVF. Filled out from reference TRBV2 and TRBJ2-1, the complete variable domain reads EPEVTQTPSHQVTQMGQEVILRCVPISNHLYFYWYRQILGQKVEFLVSFYNNEISEKSEIFDDQFSVERPDGSNFTLKIRSTKLEDSAMYFCASSEASSRGGFVFGPGTRLTVL.

V and J are TRBV13 and TRBJ2-1; TRBD2 is a possible D gene (7 bases). V was pared by 5 bases and J by 8 bases, with 19 bases between. CDR3 length equals 15 residues. In germline, CDR1 is PRHDT, CDR2 FYEKMQ (reference sequence). The CDR3 sequence is CASSHLGGGLHEQFF. CDR3 sequence (DNA): TGTGCCAGCAGCCACCTGGGGGGGGGCCTCCATGAGCAGTTCTTC. Full variable domain (remainder filled in from reference TRBV13 and TRBJ2-1): AAGVIQSPRHLIKEKRETATLKCYPIPRHDTVYWYQQGPGQDPQFLISFYEKMQSDKGSIPDRFSAQQFSDYHSELNMSSLELGDSALYFCASSHLGGGLHEQFFGPGTRLTVL.

The genes are TRBV7-7 and TRBJ2-3; possibly TRBD2 for D (5 bases). V was cut by 5 bases and J by 6 bases, with 12 bases left in between. Germline V gives CDR1 SSHAT, CDR2 FNYEAQ (reference sequence). There are 13 residues in the CDR3. CDR3 amino acids: CASSNSWEDTQYF. Written as DNA, the CDR3 is TGTGCCAGCAGCAATAGCTGGGAGGATACGCAGTATTTT.

The chain employs TRBV4-2 and TRBJ2-6; perhaps TRBD1 as D (5 bases). Trimming left V 0 bases short and J 1 base short, with 7 bases between. The CDR3 covers 16 residues. Germline V gives CDR1 LGHNA, CDR2 YNFKEQ. The CDR3 is CASSQEQGSGANVLTF. For the CDR3, the DNA is TGTGCCAGCAGCCAAGAGCAGGGATCTGGGGCCAACGTCCTGACTTTC.

This rearrangement joins TRBV6-5 to TRBJ2-7; 10 positions agree with TRBD1. V lost 6 bases, J lost 2 bases, and 7 bases stayed unmatched. Germline V CDR1 and CDR2: MNHEY, SVGAGI. The CDR3 contains 15 residues. CDR3 nucleotides: TGTGCCAGCAGGCGCGGTGGGACAGGGGCCTACGAGCAGTACTTC. Its protein product is CASRRGGTGAYEQYF.

The V call is TRBV5-1, the J call TRBJ2-5; D is possibly TRBD1 (5 bases). Germline CDR1 SGHRS, CDR2 YFSETQ. The CDR3 runs 14 residues. Trimming shortened V by 4 bases and J by 5 bases, and 15 bases separated the two germline ends. CDR3 bases: TGCGCCAGCAGCCGCCAGGGCCAAAAGGAGACCCAGTACTTC. It yields the protein CASSRQGQKETQYF. Filled out from reference TRBV5-1 and TRBJ2-5, the complete variable domain reads KAGVTQTPRYLIKTRGQQVTLSCSPISGHRSVSWYQQTPGQGLQFLFEYFSETQRNKGNFPGRFSGRQFSNSRSEMNVSTLELGDSALYLCASSRQGQKETQYFGPGTRLLVL.

This chain joins TRBV12-5 and TRBJ1-2; D is perhaps TRBD1 (5 bases). CDR3 length: 18 amino acids. In germline, CDR1 is LGHNT, CDR2 FRNRAP. V was cut by 7 bases and J by 4 bases, with 28 bases left in between. The CDR3 protein is CASALPNGAVWGGYGYTF. The CDR3 DNA reads as TGTGCTAGTGCCCTCCCCAACGGGGCGGTGTGGGGAGGCTATGGCTACACCTTC.

This clone has a handful of counts. This chain connects TRBV19 to TRBJ1-1; D call uncertain. V lost 8 bases and J lost 3, with 13 bases in between. In germline, CDR1 is LNHDA, CDR2 SQIVND (reference sequence). The CDR3 is made up of 13 amino acids. CDR3 in amino acids: CASAIGEDTEAFF. The CDR3 nucleotides read TGTGCCAGTGCTATTGGGGAGGACACTGAAGCTTTCTTT.

The rearrangement links TRBV11-3 to TRBJ1-1; D remains ambiguous. The germline gives CDR1 SGHNT, CDR2 YENEEA. Trimming cost V 0 bases and J 5 bases, with 10 bases left between them. CDR3 size: 14 residues. CDR3 residues: CASSLELGGTEAFF. The DNA of the CDR3 is TGTGCCAGCAGCTTAGAGCTGGGAGGGACTGAAGCTTTCTTT.

This chain uses TRBV11-3 with TRBJ2-3; possibly TRBD1 for D (5 bases). The CDR3 sequence is 16 residues long. The ends were cut back, 4 bases at V and 1 base at J, with 15 bases in the middle. The germline V gene has CDR1 SGHNT and CDR2 YENEEA. The CDR3 nucleotides read TGTGCCAGCAGCTCAGGGTTAGGTGTGGGCACAGATACGCAGTATTTT. Encoded protein: CASSSGLGVGTDTQYF.

V and J are TRBV13 and TRBJ2-7; 7 positions agree with TRBD2. Germline assignment: CDR1 PRHDT and CDR2 FYEKMQ (reference sequence). The V and J ends lost 1 base and 3 bases, in that order; junction bases with no gene match: 3. The CDR3 contains 14 residues. DNA for the CDR3: TGTGCCAGCAGCTTAGCCGGGGGGATCTACGAGCAGTACTTC. Translating gives CASSLAGGIYEQYF.

This clone was observed a single time. This chain joins TRBV6-6 and TRBJ2-3; 12 bases are a match to TRBD1. CDR1 MNHNY and CDR2 SVGAGI come from the germline V gene (reference sequence). Trimming removed 6 bases from V and 2 bases from J; junction bases left unmatched: 3. This CDR3 spans 15 amino acids. The CDR3 coding sequence is TGTGCCAGCAGCCAGGGACAGGGGGCCACAGATACGCAGTATTTT. This translates into CASSQGQGATDTQYF.

The V and J genes are TRBV7-3 and TRBJ2-3; 8 bases map to TRBD1. There are 15 residues in the CDR3. Germline-derived CDR1 and CDR2 are SGHTA and FQGTGA. J gave up 6 bases and V 5 bases, and 10 bases lay outside the gene matches. CDR3: CASSARTGSGDTQYF. The CDR3 DNA reads as TGTGCCAGCAGCGCCAGGACAGGGTCCGGGGATACGCAGTATTTT. Looking up the rest from reference TRBV7-3 and TRBJ2-3 gives the full variable domain: GAGVSQTPSNKVTEKGKYVELRCDPISGHTALYWYRQSLGQGPEFLIYFQGTGAADDSGLPNDRFFAVRPEGSVSTLKIQRTERGDSAVYLCASSARTGSGDTQYFGPGTRLTVL.

This chain uses TRBV19 with TRBJ2-7; 7 bases are shared with TRBD1. Germline V gene data show CDR1 as LNHDA and CDR2 as SQIVND (reference sequence). V trimming: 4 bases; J trimming: 6 bases; junction bases outside the gene matches: 6. The CDR3 consists of 13 residues. Here the CDR3 reads CASSNNPGGEQYF. The CDR3 nucleotides are TGTGCCAGTAGTAACAATCCAGGGGGCGAGCAGTACTTC.

This chain links TRBV19 with TRBJ1-1; D might be TRBD1 (6 bases). The germline V gene has CDR1 LNHDA and CDR2 SQIVND (reference sequence). Trimming cost V 6 bases and J 3 bases, with 17 bases left between them. There are 15 residues in the CDR3. CDR3 nucleotides: TGTGCCAGTAGCCAACGGGGGGGCGCGGACACTGAAGCTTTCTTT. Translated, it gives CASSQRGGADTEAFF.

The chain employs TRBV29-1 and TRBJ2-5; 10 bases align to TRBD1. Germline trimming cut 8 bases from V and 2 bases from J; bases unmatched to any gene: 5. There are 13 residues in the CDR3. Germline values: CDR1 SQVTM, CDR2 ANQGSEA. CDR3 coding DNA: TGCAGCTTCCGGGACAGGGGTCAAGAGACCCAGTACTTC. This sequence encodes CSFRDRGQETQYF.